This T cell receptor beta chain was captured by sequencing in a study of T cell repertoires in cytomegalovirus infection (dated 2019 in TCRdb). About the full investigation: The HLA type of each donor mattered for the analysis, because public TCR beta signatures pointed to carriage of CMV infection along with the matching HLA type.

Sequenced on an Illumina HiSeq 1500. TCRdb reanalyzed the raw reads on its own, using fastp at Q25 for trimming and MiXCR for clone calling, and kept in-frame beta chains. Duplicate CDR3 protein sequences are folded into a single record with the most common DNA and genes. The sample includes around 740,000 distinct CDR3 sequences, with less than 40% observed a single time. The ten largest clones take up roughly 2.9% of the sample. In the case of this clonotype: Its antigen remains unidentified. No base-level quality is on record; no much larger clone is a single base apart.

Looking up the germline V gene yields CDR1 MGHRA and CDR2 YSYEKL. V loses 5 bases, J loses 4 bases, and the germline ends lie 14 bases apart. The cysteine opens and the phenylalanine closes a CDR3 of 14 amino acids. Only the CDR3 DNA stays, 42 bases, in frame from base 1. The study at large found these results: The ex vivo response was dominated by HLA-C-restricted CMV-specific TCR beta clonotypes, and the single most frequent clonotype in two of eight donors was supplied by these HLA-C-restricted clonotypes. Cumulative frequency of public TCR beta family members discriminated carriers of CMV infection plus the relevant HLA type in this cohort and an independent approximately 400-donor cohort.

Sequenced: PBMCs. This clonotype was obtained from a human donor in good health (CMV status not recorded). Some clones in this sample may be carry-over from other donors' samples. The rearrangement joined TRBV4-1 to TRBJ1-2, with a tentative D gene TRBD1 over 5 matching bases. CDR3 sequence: CASSKRGESYGYTF. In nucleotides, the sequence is TGCGCCAGCAGCAAGAGAGGGGAGAGCTATGGCTACACCTTC.